The 9 T cell receptor beta chains listed next were all sequenced from one sample in a study of regulatory T cells in long-lasting Graves disease. The time point was: newly diagnosed GD, antithyroid drugs for less than 3 months. From RNA extracted from PBMCs, the TCR library was made. Building the TCR beta libraries relied on iRepertoire HTBI primers, and CDR3 regions underwent Arm-PCR. TCRdb called the multiplex PCR reads again in MiXCR, with one record for every CDR3 protein. The sample lists a few hundred thousand distinct CDR3 sequences; around 20% were seen once. The sample was also reused in another study, on T cells in Graves' hyperthyroidism and ophthalmopathy.

The source was peripheral blood mononuclear cells (PBMCs), collected at new diagnosis, from a patient treated with antithyroid drugs. These TCRs come from a woman in her twenties or thirties with Graves disease.

This clonotype occurred many times. The chain recombines TRBV12-3 or TRBV12-4 with TRBJ1-2; D possibly corresponds to TRBD1 (5 bases). CDR3 size: 13 residues. V lost 2 bases, J lost 8 bases, and 12 bases lay in between. In DNA, the CDR3 is TGTGCCAGCAGTTTATGGCAGGGAAGAGGCTACACCTTC. Its translation is CASSLWQGRGYTF.

As for this clonotype: A much bigger clone sits one base away, suggesting this may be a read error. The chain couples TRBV19 to TRBJ2-5, with D unclear. The V end lost 8 bases, the J end lost 0 bases, and 10 bases lay between the germline ends. Germline lookup yields CDR1 LNHDA and CDR2 SQIVND (reference sequence). This CDR3 has 13 residues. Written as DNA, the CDR3 is TGTGCCAGTCGGGCGCACTACCAAGAGACCCAGTACTTC. This encodes CASRAHYQETQYF.

As to this clonotype: A far larger clone lies a single base away; this is likely a read error. J is TRBJ2-7 and V is TRBV11-2; D is perhaps TRBD1 or TRBD2 (6 bases each). Germline CDR1 SGHAT, CDR2 FQNNGV. V lost 7 bases, J lost 4 bases, and 8 bases lay in between. This CDR3 contains 11 residues. The CDR3 DNA is TGTGCCAGCATAGGGGGGTACGAGCAGTACTTC. Translation gives CASIGGYEQYF.

This clonotype showed up many times. V usage is TRBV18 and J usage is TRBJ2-5; maybe TRBD1 (5 bases). Trimming cost V 3 bases and J 4 bases, with 15 bases left between them. The CDR3 loop spans 15 amino acids. Germline CDR1 KGHSH, CDR2 LQKENI. This CDR3 is CASSPQGQLGETQYF. CDR3 sequence (DNA): TGTGCCAGCTCACCCCAGGGCCAGCTTGGAGAGACCCAGTACTTC.

Many counts were recorded for this clonotype. The V and J genes are TRBV7-9 and TRBJ1-2, with TRBD1 as a possible D gene (5 bases). The germline V gene encodes CDR1 SEHNR and CDR2 FQNEAQ (reference sequence). This CDR3 contains 14 residues. V lost 3 bases to trimming and J lost 5 bases, with 13 bases between them. CDR3 DNA sequence: TGTGCCAGCAGCTTTGCGGGCAGGGATTATGGCTACACCTTC. It yields the protein CASSFAGRDYGYTF.

At least ten counts were recorded for this clonotype. The chain combines TRBV19 with TRBJ2-3; D is uncertain. The V and J ends lost 5 bases and 1 base respectively, with 19 bases between them. The CDR3 has 17 amino acids. From germline, CDR1 is LNHDA and CDR2 SQIVND (reference sequence). The CDR3 reads CASSLNVLVTGTDTQYF. CDR3 sequence (DNA): TGTGCCAGTAGTCTCAATGTCTTGGTGACTGGCACAGATACGCAGTATTTT.

This chain uses TRBV5-6 with TRBJ1-2, with 7 bases aligning to TRBD1. The CDR3 runs to 15 residues. J was trimmed by 4 bases and V by 2 bases; bases with no gene match: 8. Germline V CDR1 and CDR2: SGHDT, YYEEEE. DNA of the CDR3: TGTGCCAGCAGCTTCGGCGGGACAGAAGCCTATGGCTACACCTTC. This encodes CASSFGGTEAYGYTF.

Turning to this clonotype: Only one base separates this from a far larger clonotype, so it likely reflects a read error. The chain employs TRBV11-2 and TRBJ2-3; D may be TRBD1 (5 bases). Matching the DNA end better, TRBJ1-1 makes the J call doubtful. Germline values: CDR1 SGHAT, CDR2 FQNNGV. The CDR3 is made up of 14 amino acids. The CDR3 DNA reads as TGTGCCAGCAGCTTAAACGCAGGGCAAACTGGAGCTTTCTTT. This translates into CASSLNAGQTGAFF.

This clonotype occurred a few times. This sequence joins TRBV19 and TRBJ2-6; perhaps TRBD1 as D (6 bases). Germline V gene lookup returns CDR1 LNHDA and CDR2 SQIVND (reference sequence). The V and J ends lost 7 bases and 0 bases respectively, with 13 bases between them. The CDR3 length is 16 residues. The CDR3 sequence is CASIRTGSSGANVLTF. The CDR3 bases are TGTGCCAGTATCAGAACAGGGAGCTCTGGGGCCAACGTCCTGACTTTC.